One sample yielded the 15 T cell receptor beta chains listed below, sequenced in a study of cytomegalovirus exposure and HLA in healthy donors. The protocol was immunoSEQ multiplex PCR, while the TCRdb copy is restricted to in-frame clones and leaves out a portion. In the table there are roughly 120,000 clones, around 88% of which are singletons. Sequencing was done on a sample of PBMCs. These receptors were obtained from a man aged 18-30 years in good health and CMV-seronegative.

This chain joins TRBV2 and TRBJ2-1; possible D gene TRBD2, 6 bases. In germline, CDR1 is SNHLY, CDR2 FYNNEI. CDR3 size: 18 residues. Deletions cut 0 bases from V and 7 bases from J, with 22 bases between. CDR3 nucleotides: TGTGCCAGCAGTGAAGCGAACTCGTGGGAAGCCGCGGGGAATGAGCAGTTCTTC. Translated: CASSEANSWEAAGNEQFF.

Here the CDR3 reads CASSFAGKRAGELFF. DNA of the CDR3: TGTGCCAGCAGTTTTGCCGGAAAGAGGGCCGGGGAGCTGTTTTTT. The genes are TRBV28 and TRBJ2-2; tentative D call: TRBD2 (5 bases). V was cut by 3 bases and J by 6 bases, with 14 bases left in between. Looked up from germline, CDR1 is MDHEN and CDR2 is SYDVKM. This CDR3 contains 15 residues. Supplemented by reference TRBV28 and TRBJ2-2, the full variable domain reads DVKVTQSSRYLVKRTGEKVFLECVQDMDHENMFWYRQDPGLGLRLIYFSYDVKMKEKGDIPEGYSVSREKKERFSLILESASTNQTSMYLCASSFAGKRAGELFFGEGSRLTVL.

The CDR3 nucleotides read TGCAGGGGACAGGGGAGTTACGAGCAGTACTTC. This encodes CRGQGSYEQYF. The rearrangement uses TRBV20-1 and TRBJ2-7; 10 positions match TRBD1. This CDR3 has 11 residues. Germline V gene lookup returns CDR1 DFQATT and CDR2 SNEGSKA (reference sequence).

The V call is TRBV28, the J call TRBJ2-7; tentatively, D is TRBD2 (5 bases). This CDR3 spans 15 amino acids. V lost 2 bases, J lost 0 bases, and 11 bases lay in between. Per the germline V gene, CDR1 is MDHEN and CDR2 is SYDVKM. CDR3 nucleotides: TGTGCCAGCAGTTTAGAACCGGGGAACTCCTACGAGCAGTACTTC. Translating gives CASSLEPGNSYEQYF.

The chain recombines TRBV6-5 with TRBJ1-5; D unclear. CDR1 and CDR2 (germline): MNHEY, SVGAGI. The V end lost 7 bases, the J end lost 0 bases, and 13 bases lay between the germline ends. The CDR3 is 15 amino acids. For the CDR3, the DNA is TGTGCCAGCAACCCGAGAGCGGCTAGCAATCAGCCCCAGCATTTT. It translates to CASNPRAASNQPQHF.

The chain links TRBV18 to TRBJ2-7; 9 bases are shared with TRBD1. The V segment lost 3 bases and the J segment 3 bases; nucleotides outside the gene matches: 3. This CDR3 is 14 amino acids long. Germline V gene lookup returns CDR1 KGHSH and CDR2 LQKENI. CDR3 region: CASSPRQGDYEQYF. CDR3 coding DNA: TGTGCCAGCTCACCGAGACAGGGGGACTACGAGCAGTACTTC.

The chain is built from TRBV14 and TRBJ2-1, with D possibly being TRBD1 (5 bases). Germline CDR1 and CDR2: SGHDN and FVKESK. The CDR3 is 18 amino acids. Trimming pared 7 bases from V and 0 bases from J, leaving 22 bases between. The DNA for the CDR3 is TGTGCCAGCAACCTCCTAAGGCGGACACTCTCCTCCTACAATGAGCAGTTCTTC. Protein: CASNLLRRTLSSYNEQFF.

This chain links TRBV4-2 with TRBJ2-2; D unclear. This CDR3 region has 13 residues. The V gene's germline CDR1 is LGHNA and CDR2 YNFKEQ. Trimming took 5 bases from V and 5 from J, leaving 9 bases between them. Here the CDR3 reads CASSIPSTGELFF. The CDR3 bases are TGTGCCAGCAGCATCCCCTCGACCGGGGAGCTGTTTTTT.

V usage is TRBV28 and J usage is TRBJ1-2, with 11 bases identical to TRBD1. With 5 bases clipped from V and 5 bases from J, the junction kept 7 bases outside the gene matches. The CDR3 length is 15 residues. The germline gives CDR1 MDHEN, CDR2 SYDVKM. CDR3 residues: CASSPPGTGGYGYTF. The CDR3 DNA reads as TGTGCCAGCAGTCCCCCTGGGACAGGGGGATATGGCTACACCTTC.

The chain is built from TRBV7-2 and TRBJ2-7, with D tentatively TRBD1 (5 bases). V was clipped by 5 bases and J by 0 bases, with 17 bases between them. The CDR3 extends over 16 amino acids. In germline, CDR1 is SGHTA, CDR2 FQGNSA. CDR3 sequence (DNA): TGTGCCAGCAGCAAGTCGAAGACAGACAGCTCCTACGAGCAGTACTTC. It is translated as CASSKSKTDSSYEQYF.

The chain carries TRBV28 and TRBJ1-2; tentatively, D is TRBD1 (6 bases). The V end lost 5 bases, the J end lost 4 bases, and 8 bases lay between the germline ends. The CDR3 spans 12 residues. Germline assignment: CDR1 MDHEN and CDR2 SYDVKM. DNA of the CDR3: TGTGCCAGCAGTAAGGACAGCTATGGCTACACCTTC. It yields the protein CASSKDSYGYTF.

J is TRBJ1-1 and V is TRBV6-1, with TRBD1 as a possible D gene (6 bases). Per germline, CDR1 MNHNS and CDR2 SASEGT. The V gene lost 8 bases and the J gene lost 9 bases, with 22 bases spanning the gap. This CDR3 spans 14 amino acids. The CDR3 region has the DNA TGTGCCAGCGGGGACAAGTGGGGGCCTAATAAAGCTTTCTTT. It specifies CASGDKWGPNKAFF.

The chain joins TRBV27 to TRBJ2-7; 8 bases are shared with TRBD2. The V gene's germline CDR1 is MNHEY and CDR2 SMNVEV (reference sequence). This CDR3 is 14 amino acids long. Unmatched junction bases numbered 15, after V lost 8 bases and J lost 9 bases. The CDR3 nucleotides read TGTGCCAGCCGTCCAACCGGGACTAGAATGCGGCAGTACTTC. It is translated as CASRPTGTRMRQYF.

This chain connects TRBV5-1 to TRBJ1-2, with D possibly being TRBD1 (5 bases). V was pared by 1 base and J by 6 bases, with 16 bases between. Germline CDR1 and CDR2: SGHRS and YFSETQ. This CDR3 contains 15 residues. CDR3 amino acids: CASSLSGSARNGYTF. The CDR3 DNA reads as TGCGCCAGCAGCTTGTCAGGGTCTGCACGAAATGGCTACACCTTC.

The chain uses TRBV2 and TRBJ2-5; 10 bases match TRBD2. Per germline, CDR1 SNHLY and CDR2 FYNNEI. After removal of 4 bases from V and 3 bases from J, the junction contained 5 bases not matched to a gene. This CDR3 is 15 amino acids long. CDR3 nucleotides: TGTGCCAGCAGTGTAGCGGGAGGACCAAAAGAGACCCAGTACTTC. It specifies CASSVAGGPKETQYF.